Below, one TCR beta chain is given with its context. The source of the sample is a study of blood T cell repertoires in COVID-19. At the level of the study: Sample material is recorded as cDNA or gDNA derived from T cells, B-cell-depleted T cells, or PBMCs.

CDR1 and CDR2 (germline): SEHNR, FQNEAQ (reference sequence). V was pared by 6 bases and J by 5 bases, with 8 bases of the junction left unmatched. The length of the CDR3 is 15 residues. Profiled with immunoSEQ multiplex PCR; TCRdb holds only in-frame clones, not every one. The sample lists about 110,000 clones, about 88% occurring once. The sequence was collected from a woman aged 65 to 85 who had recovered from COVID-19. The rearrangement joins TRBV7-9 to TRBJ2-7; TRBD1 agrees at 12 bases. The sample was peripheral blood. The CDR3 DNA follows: TGTGCCAGCAGTTCCCCCGGGACAGGGGGCGACGAGCAGTACTTC. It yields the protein CASSSPGTGGDEQYF.